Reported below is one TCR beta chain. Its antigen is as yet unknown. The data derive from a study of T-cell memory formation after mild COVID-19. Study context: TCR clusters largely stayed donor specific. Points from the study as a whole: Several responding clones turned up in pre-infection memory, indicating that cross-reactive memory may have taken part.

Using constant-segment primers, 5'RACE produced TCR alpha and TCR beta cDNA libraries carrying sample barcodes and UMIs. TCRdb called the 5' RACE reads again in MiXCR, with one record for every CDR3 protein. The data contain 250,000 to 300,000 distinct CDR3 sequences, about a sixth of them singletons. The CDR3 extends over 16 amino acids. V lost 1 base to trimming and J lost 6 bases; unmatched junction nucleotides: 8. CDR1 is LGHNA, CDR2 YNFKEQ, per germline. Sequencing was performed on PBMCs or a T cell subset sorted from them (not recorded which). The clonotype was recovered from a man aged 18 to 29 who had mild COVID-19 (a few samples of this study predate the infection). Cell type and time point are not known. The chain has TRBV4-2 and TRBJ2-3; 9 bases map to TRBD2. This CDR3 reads CASSQGSRGGEDTQYF. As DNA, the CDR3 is TGTGCCAGCAGCCAAGGGTCGCGGGGGGGCGAGGATACGCAGTATTTT.